A single sample is the source of the 4 T cell receptor beta chains below, sequenced in a study of OX40 agonist ivuxolimab in advanced cancers. The assay was immunoSEQ multiplex PCR, and TCRdb's table has in-frame clones only and misses some. This sample has 51,000 or so clones; about 85% occur once, and the top ten carry more than 13%. The sequences come from CD4+ or CD8+ T cells sorted from blood, collected in a trial of the OX40 agonist ivuxolimab. Receptors originate from an adult with an advanced solid tumor such as melanoma, head and neck, liver or kidney cancer.

V and J are TRBV7-3 and TRBJ2-7; no definite D call. This CDR3 comprises 15 residues. V was cut by 4 bases and J by 1 base, with 14 bases left in between. Germline CDR1 reads SGHTA; CDR2 reads FQGTGA. CDR3 loop: CASSSNLGRSYEQYF. The CDR3 nucleotides are TGTGCCAGCAGCTCAAATCTAGGACGGTCCTACGAGCAGTACTTC. The full variable domain, rest sourced from reference TRBV7-3 and TRBJ2-7, is GAGVSQTPSNKVTEKGKYVELRCDPISGHTALYWYRQSLGQGPEFLIYFQGTGAADDSGLPNDRFFAVRPEGSVSTLKIQRTERGDSAVYLCASSSNLGRSYEQYFGPGTRLTVT.

This rearrangement joins TRBV6-4 to TRBJ2-2; a possible D gene is TRBD1 (8 bases). The CDR3 extends over 14 amino acids. Per germline, CDR1 MRHNA and CDR2 SNTAGT. V was trimmed by 7 bases and J by 5 bases, leaving 14 bases between them. The CDR3 DNA follows: TGTGCCAGCACATCACAGGGGGGGACCGGGGAGCTGTTTTTT. Translation gives CASTSQGGTGELFF.

The rearrangement joins TRBV11-2 to TRBJ1-2; no reliable D call. The ends were cut back, 5 bases at V and 8 bases at J, with 6 bases in the middle. Germline CDR1 is SGHAT and CDR2 is FQNNGV. This CDR3 is built from 10 residues. The DNA of the CDR3 is TGTGCCAGCAGCCTTTGGGGCTACACCTTC. Amino acid sequence: CASSLWGYTF.

This clone was seen only once. The chain combines TRBV25-1 with TRBJ1-2, with TRBD1 identical over 8 bases. Trimming took 4 bases from V and 6 from J; bases not matched to a gene: 10. The CDR3 extends over 15 amino acids. Germline CDR1 MGHDK, CDR2 SYGVNS. The CDR3 DNA is TGTGCCAGCAGTGCCTACGGACAGGGAAAGGATGGCTACACCTTC. Translating it yields CASSAYGQGKDGYTF.